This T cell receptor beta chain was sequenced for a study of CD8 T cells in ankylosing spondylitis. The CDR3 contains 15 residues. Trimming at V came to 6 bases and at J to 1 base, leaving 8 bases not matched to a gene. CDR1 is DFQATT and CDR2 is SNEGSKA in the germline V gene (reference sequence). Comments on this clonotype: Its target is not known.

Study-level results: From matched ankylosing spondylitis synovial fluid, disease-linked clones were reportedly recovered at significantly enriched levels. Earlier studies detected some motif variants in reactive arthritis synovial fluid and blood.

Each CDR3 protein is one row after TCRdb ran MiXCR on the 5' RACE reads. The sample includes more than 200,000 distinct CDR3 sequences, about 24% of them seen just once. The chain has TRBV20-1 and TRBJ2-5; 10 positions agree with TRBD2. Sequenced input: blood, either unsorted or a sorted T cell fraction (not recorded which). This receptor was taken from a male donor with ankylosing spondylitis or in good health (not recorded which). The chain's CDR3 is CSASGASGSQETQYF. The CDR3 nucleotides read TGCAGTGCAAGCGGGGCTAGCGGGAGCCAAGAGACCCAGTACTTC.